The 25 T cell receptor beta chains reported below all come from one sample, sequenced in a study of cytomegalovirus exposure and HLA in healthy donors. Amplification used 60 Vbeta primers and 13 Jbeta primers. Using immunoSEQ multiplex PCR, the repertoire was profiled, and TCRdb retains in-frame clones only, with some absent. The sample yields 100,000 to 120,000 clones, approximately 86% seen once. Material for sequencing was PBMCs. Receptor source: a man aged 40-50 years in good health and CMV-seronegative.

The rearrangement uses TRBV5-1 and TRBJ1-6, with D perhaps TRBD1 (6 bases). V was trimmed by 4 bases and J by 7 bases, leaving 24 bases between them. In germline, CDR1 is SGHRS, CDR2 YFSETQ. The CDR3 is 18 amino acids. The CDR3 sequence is CASSRERQEVSENSPLHF. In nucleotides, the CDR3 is TGCGCCAGCAGCCGTGAGCGACAGGAGGTCTCGGAGAATTCACCCCTCCACTTT.

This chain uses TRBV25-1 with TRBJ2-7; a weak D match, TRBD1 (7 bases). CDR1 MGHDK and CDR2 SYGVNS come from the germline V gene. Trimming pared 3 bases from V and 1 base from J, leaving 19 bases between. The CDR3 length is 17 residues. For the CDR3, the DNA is TGTGCCAGCAGTGATTGGACAGGCGGAGGGAGTTCCTACGAGCAGTACTTC. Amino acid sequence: CASSDWTGGGSSYEQYF.

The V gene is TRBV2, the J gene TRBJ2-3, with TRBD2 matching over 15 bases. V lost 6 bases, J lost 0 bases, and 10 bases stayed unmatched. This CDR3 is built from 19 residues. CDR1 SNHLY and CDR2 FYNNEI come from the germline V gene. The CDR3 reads CASSGPGLAGGASTDTQYF. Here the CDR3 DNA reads TGTGCCAGCAGCGGGCCGGGACTAGCGGGGGGCGCTAGCACAGATACGCAGTATTTT.

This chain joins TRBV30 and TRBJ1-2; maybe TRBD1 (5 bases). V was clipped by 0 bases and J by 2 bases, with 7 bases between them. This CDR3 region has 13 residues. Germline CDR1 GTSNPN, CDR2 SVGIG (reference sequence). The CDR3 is CAWSVRGNYGYTF. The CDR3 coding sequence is TGTGCCTGGAGTGTACGGGGGAACTATGGCTACACCTTC. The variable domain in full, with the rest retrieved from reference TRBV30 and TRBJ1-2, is SQTIHQWPATLVQPVGSPLSLECTVEGTSNPNLYWYRQAAGRGLQLLFYSVGIGQISSEVPQNLSASRPQDRQFILSSKKLLLSDSGFYLCAWSVRGNYGYTFGSGTRLTVV.

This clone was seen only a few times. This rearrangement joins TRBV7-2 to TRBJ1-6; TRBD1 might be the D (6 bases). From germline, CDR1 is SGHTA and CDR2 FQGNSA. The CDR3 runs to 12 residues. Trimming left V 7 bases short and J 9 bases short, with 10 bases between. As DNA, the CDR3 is TGTGCCAGCAATAAGGGGGTTTCACCCCTCCACTTT. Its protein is CASNKGVSPLHF.

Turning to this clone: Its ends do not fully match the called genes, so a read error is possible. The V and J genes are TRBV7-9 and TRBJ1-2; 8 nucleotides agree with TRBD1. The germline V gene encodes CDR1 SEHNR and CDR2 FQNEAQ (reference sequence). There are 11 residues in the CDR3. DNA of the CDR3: TGTGCCAGCAGCTTATCGCGGGACAGGTCCTTC. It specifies CASSLSRDRSF.

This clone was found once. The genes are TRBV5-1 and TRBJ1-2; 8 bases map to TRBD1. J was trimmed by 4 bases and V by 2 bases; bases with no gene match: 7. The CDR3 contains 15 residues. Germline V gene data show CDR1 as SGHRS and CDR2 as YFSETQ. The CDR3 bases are TGCGCCAGCAGCTTTGACCGGGACAGGACCTATGGCTACACCTTC. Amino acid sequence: CASSFDRDRTYGYTF.

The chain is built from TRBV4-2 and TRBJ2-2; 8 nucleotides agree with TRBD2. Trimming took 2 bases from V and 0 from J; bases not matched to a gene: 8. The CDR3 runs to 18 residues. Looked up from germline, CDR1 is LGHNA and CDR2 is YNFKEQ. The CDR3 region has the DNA TGTGCCAGCAGCCAAACGATAAGCGGGGGAACGAACACCGGGGAGCTGTTTTTT. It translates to CASSQTISGGTNTGELFF.

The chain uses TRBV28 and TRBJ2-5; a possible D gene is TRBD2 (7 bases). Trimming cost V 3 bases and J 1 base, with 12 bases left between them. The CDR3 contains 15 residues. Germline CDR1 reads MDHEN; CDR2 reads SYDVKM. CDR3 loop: CASSLGGATQETQYF. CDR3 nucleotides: TGTGCCAGCAGTTTGGGGGGGGCAACCCAAGAGACCCAGTACTTC.

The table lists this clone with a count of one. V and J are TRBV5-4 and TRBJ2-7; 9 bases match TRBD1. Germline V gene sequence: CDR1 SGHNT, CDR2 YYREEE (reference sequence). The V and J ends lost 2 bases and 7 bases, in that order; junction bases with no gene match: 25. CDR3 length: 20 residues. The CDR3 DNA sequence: TGTGCCAGCAGCTTCAATAAGGGACAGGGAGGTAAGGGCTTCATGGGGGAGCAGTACTTC. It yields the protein CASSFNKGQGGKGFMGEQYF.

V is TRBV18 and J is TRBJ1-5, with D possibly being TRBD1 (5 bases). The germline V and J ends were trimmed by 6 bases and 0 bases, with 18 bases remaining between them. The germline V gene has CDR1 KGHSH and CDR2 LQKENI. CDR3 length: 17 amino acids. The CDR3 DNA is TGTGCCAGCTCCCAGAGCAGGGCTGATAATAGCAATCAGCCCCAGCATTTT. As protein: CASSQSRADNSNQPQHF.

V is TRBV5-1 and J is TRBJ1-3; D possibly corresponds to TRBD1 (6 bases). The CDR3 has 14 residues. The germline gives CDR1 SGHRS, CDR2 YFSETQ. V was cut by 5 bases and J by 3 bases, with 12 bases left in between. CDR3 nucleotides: TGCGCCAGCAGTTTTGGACAGTATGGAAACACCATATATTTT. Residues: CASSFGQYGNTIYF.

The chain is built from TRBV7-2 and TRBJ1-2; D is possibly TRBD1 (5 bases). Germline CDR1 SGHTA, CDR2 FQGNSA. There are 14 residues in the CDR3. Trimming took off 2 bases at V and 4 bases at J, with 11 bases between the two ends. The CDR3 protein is CASSLREGAYGYTF. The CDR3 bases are TGTGCCAGCAGCTTAAGGGAAGGGGCCTATGGCTACACCTTC.

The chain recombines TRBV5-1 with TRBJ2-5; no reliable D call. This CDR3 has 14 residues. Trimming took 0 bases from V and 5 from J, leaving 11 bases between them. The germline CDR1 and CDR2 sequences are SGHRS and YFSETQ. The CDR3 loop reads CASSLAASVETQYF. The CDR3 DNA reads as TGCGCCAGCAGCTTGGCCGCTTCAGTTGAGACCCAGTACTTC.

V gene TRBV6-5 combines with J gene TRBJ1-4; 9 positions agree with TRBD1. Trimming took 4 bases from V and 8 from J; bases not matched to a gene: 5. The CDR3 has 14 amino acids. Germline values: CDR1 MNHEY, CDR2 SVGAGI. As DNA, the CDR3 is TGTGCCAGCAGTTCGGACAGGGGTAGCGAAAAACTGTTTTTT. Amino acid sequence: CASSSDRGSEKLFF.

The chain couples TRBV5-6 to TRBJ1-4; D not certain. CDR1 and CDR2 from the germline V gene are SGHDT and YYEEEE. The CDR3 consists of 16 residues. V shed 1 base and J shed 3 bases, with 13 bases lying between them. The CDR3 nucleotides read TGTGCCAGCAGCTTGTACGTGGAGAGAGCTAATGAAAAACTGTTTTTT. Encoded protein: CASSLYVERANEKLFF.

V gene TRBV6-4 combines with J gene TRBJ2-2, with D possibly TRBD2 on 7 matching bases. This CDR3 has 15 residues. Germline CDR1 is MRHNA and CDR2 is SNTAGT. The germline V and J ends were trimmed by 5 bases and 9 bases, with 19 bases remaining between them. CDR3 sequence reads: CASSPGGLLSRELFF. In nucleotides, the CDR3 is TGTGCCAGCAGTCCGGGGGGCCTTTTGTCCCGGGAGCTGTTTTTT.

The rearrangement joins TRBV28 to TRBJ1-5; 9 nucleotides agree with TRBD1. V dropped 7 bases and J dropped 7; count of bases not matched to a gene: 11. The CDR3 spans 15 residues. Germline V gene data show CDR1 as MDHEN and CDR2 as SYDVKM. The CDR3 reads CASTLRDRARQPQHF. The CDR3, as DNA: TGTGCCAGCACCCTGAGGGACAGGGCACGGCAGCCCCAGCATTTT. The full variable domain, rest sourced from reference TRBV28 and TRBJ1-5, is DVKVTQSSRYLVKRTGEKVFLECVQDMDHENMFWYRQDPGLGLRLIYFSYDVKMKEKGDIPEGYSVSREKKERFSLILESASTNQTSMYLCASTLRDRARQPQHFGDGTRLSIL.

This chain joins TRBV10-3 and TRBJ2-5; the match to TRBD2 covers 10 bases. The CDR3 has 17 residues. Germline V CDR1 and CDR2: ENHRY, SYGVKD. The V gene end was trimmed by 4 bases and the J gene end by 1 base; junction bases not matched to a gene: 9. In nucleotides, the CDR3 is TGTGCCATCAGTGCTAATATAGCGGGGGGCTCCCAAGAGACCCAGTACTTC. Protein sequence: CAISANIAGGSQETQYF.

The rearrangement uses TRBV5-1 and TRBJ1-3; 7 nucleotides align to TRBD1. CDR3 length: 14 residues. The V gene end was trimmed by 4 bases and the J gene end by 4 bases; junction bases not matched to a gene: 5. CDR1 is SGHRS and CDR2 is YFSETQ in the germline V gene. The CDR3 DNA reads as TGCGCCAGCAGCCAGGGACAGTCGGGAAACACCATATATTTT. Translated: CASSQGQSGNTIYF.

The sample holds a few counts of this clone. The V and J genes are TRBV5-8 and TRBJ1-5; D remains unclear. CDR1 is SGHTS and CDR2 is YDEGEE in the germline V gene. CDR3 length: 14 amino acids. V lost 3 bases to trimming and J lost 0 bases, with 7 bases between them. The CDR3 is CASSSSYSNQPQHF. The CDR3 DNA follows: TGTGCCAGCAGCTCGAGTTATAGCAATCAGCCCCAGCATTTT.

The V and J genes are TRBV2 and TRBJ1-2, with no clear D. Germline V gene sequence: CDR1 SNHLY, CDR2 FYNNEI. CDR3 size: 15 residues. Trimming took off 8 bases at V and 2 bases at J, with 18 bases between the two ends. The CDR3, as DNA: TGTGCCAGCGGTGGTGTTTCGGGAGGGAACTATGGCTACACCTTC. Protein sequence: CASGGVSGGNYGYTF.

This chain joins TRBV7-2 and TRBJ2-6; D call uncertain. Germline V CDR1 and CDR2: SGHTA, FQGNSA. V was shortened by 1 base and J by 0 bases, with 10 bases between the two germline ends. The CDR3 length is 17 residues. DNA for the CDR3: TGTGCCAGCAGCTTAGGCAGGATTAGCTCTGGGGCCAACGTCCTGACTTTC. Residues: CASSLGRISSGANVLTF. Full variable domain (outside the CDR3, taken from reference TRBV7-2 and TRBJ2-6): GAGVSQSPSNKVTEKGKDVELRCDPISGHTALYWYRQSLGQGLEFLIYFQGNSAPDKSGLPSDRFSAERTGGSVSTLTIQRTQQEDSAVYLCASSLGRISSGANVLTFGAGSRLTVL.

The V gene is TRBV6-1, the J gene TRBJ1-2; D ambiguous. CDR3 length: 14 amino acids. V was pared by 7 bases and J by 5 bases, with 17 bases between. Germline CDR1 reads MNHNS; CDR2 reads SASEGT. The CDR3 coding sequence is TGTGCCAGCAAGGAGTCAACGCTAAAATATGGCTACACCTTC. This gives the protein CASKESTLKYGYTF.

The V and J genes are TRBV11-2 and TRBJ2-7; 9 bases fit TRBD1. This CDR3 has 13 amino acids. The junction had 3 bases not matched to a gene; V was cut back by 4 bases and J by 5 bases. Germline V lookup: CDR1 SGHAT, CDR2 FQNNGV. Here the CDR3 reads CASSSDRGNEQYF. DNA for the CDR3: TGTGCCAGCAGCTCGGACAGGGGCAACGAGCAGTACTTC. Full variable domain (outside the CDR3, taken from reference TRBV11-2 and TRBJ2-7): EAGVAQSPRYKIIEKRQSVAFWCNPISGHATLYWYQQILGQGPKLLIQFQNNGVVDDSQLPKDRFSAERLKGVDSTLKIQPAKLEDSAVYLCASSSDRGNEQYFGPGTRLTVT.